This T cell receptor beta chain was found in a study of CXCR3-negative and CXCR3-positive naive CD8 T cells. Study in general: Every library held about 1.5 +/- 0.3 million TRB reads, and the total came to approximately 140 million. Notes on the study in general: TRB CDR3s were more hydrophobic in CXCR3-positive than in CXCR3-negative naive cells.

Frequency places this clonotype as medium-sized (0.01 to 0.1%). Its target is not known. Each TRB cDNA library was prepared by 5' RACE (with UMI labels). TCRdb re-called the 5' RACE reads and catalogs CDR3 proteins one per entry, DNA excluded. Here the sample table reports about 6,200 distinct CDR3 sequences. Germline V gene data show CDR1 as MNHEY and CDR2 as SMNVEV (reference sequence). CDR3 length: 12 amino acids. The specimen sequenced was naive CXCR3+ CD8+ T cells from blood. Subset specified: CD45RO-CCR7+CD27+CD95- naive CD8+ T cells expressing CXCR3 (TNR3+). The chain links TRBV27 to TRBJ1-2; the D call of TRBD1 rests on TCRdb alone, since no DNA is present to check it. The receptor was isolated from a human donor in good health. Some clones in this sample may be carry-over from other donors' samples. CDR3 residues: CASGATGHGYTF.